The 19 T cell receptor beta chains presented below share a single source sample, sequenced in a study of cytomegalovirus exposure and HLA in healthy donors. Primers included in the PCR were 60 Vbeta and 13 Jbeta primers. Profiling relied on immunoSEQ multiplex PCR, and the TCRdb table lists in-frame clones only, not all of them. This sample has some 96,000 clones, with under 65% found just once. Sequencing input: PBMCs. These receptor sequences come from a man aged 60 to 75 in good health and CMV-seronegative.

This chain links TRBV7-9 with TRBJ2-7, with 8 nucleotides matching TRBD1. CDR3 length: 16 residues. CDR1 is SEHNR and CDR2 is FQNEAQ in the germline V gene (reference sequence). The V and J ends lost 2 bases and 2 bases, in that order; junction bases with no gene match: 8. CDR3 sequence reads: CASSLIRTGGTYEQYF. Here the CDR3 DNA reads TGTGCCAGCAGCTTAATTCGAACAGGGGGTACCTACGAGCAGTACTTC.

V is TRBV9 and J is TRBJ1-3; TRBD1 matches at 8 bases. Germline V CDR1 and CDR2: SGDLS, YYNGEE. The CDR3 is 16 amino acids. Losses at the gene ends were 2 bases for V and 0 bases for J; bases not matched to a gene: 4. The CDR3 DNA follows: TGTGCCAGCAGCGTGGGACAGGCGCGCTCTGGAAACACCATATATTTT. Translating it yields CASSVGQARSGNTIYF.

Regarding this clone: This sample also contains other DNA sequences that code for the same CDR3. The V call is TRBV5-1, the J call TRBJ2-3; TRBD1 aligns across 7 bases. J lost 0 bases, V lost 5 bases, and 3 bases had no gene match. Germline assignment: CDR1 SGHRS and CDR2 YFSETQ. The CDR3 is made up of 14 amino acids. CDR3 sequence reads: CASRRGQSTDTQYF. DNA of the CDR3: TGCGCCAGCAGAAGGGGGCAGAGCACAGATACGCAGTATTTT.

The chain employs TRBV5-1 and TRBJ2-2, with TRBD2 as a possible D gene (5 bases). The CDR3 is made up of 15 amino acids. Deletions cut 3 bases from V and 0 bases from J, with 9 bases between. Looked up from germline, CDR1 is SGHRS and CDR2 is YFSETQ. This CDR3 reads CASSSRDPNTGELFF. The CDR3 coding sequence is TGCGCCAGCAGCTCCCGGGATCCGAACACCGGGGAGCTGTTTTTT.

The chain employs TRBV9 and TRBJ2-2; 14 nucleotides align to TRBD2. The CDR3 is made up of 17 amino acids. The V and J ends lost 4 bases and 6 bases, in that order; junction bases with no gene match: 8. CDR1 and CDR2 from the germline V gene are SGDLS and YYNGEE. CDR3 DNA sequence: TGTGCCAGCAGCCCCGGACTAGCGGGAGGTATGGCCGGGGAGCTGTTTTTT. As protein: CASSPGLAGGMAGELFF.

The V gene is TRBV5-1, the J gene TRBJ2-5; D is perhaps TRBD2 (7 bases). The CDR3 sequence is 14 residues long. CDR1 SGHRS and CDR2 YFSETQ come from the germline V gene. V lost 2 bases and J 5 bases, leaving 13 bases between the germline ends. CDR3 nucleotide sequence: TGCGCCAGCAGCTTTCGGGGGCGGGAGGAGACCCAGTACTTC. Translated: CASSFRGREETQYF.

The chain is built from TRBV5-1 and TRBJ1-2; D is possibly TRBD1 (6 bases). The CDR3 is made up of 14 amino acids. Between the trimmed V and J ends, which lost 0 bases and 9 bases, there was a span of 15 bases. The germline gives CDR1 SGHRS, CDR2 YFSETQ. The CDR3 spells CASSLEAGERRYTF. CDR3 sequence (DNA): TGCGCCAGCAGCTTGGAGGCAGGGGAGCGGCGCTACACCTTC. The full variable domain, its missing parts supplied by reference TRBV5-1 and TRBJ1-2, is KAGVTQTPRYLIKTRGQQVTLSCSPISGHRSVSWYQQTPGQGLQFLFEYFSETQRNKGNFPGRFSGRQFSNSRSEMNVSTLELGDSALYLCASSLEAGERRYTFGSGTRLTVV.

The chain combines TRBV6-5 with TRBJ2-2, with D maybe TRBD2 (6 bases). Germline V gene sequence: CDR1 MNHEY, CDR2 SVGAGI. The CDR3 spans 16 residues. Trimming shortened V by 1 base and J by 6 bases, and 15 bases separated the two germline ends. The CDR3 nucleotides read TGTGCCAGCAGTTACTGGTTAGGCGGGGCGGCCGGGGAGCTGTTTTTT. This codes for CASSYWLGGAAGELFF.

A few counts support this clone. V is TRBV28 and J is TRBJ1-2, with D uncertain. Germline lookup yields CDR1 MDHEN and CDR2 SYDVKM. V shed 3 bases and J shed 4 bases, with 12 bases lying between them. This CDR3 has 14 residues. Here the CDR3 DNA reads TGTGCCAGCAGTTTGACCAGGATAACCTATGGCTACACCTTC. Translated, it gives CASSLTRITYGYTF.

The chain uses TRBV29-1 and TRBJ2-7; D may be TRBD1 (6 bases). The CDR3 is made up of 14 amino acids. V lost 7 bases and J 0 bases, leaving 16 bases between the germline ends. Germline lookup yields CDR1 SQVTM and CDR2 ANQGSEA. CDR3 sequence reads: CSAIRDTSSYEQYF. In DNA form, the CDR3 reads TGCAGCGCAATCCGGGACACCTCCTCCTACGAGCAGTACTTC.

The chain employs TRBV27 and TRBJ1-4, with a tentative D call TRBD1 (5 bases). CDR1 is MNHEY, CDR2 SMNVEV, per germline (reference sequence). The V end lost 5 bases, the J end lost 9 bases, and 19 bases lay between the germline ends. The CDR3 has 15 residues. The chain's CDR3 is CASSDQGALRQKLFF. CDR3 sequence (DNA): TGTGCCAGCAGTGACCAGGGCGCTCTCCGGCAAAAACTGTTTTTT.

This chain links TRBV5-1 with TRBJ1-6, with D possibly being TRBD1 (6 bases). The ends were cut back, 1 base at V and 7 bases at J, with 15 bases in the middle. Looked up from germline, CDR1 is SGHRS and CDR2 is YFSETQ. The CDR3 is 16 residues long. The DNA of the CDR3 is TGCGCCAGCAGCTTGACAGGGAAGGTGGGGAATTCACCCCTCCACTTT. This translates into CASSLTGKVGNSPLHF.

The V gene is TRBV5-1, the J gene TRBJ2-1, with TRBD1 matching 8 bases. CDR1 SGHRS and CDR2 YFSETQ come from the germline V gene. CDR3 length equals 16 residues. V gave up 4 bases and J gave up 9 bases; unmatched junction bases: 15. The chain's CDR3 is CASSTGDRTNRGEQFF. The CDR3 nucleotides read TGCGCCAGCAGCACCGGGGACAGGACAAACCGGGGTGAGCAGTTCTTC.

This clone was seen once. CDR3 sequence: CASSVEHSGNTIYF. The DNA of the CDR3 is TGTGCCAGCAGCGTTGAACACTCTGGAAACACCATATATTTT. This chain joins TRBV9 and TRBJ1-3, with no clear D. The CDR3 loop spans 14 amino acids. Germline V lookup: CDR1 SGDLS, CDR2 YYNGEE. Trimming took off 2 bases at V and 0 bases at J, with 6 bases between the two ends.

This clone came up once. The J gene is TRBJ1-5, the V gene TRBV4-2; possible D gene TRBD1, 6 bases. This CDR3 is built from 16 residues. Germline lookup yields CDR1 LGHNA and CDR2 YNFKEQ. V shed 0 bases and J shed 4 bases, with 13 bases lying between them. CDR3 coding DNA: TGTGCCAGCAGCCAAGATCCCTCCAGGGGTAATCAGCCCCAGCATTTT. This codes for CASSQDPSRGNQPQHF.

CDR3 residues: CASSFAGYSYNEQFF. In DNA, the CDR3 is TGTGCCAGCAGCTTCGCGGGGTACTCCTACAATGAGCAGTTCTTC. The chain carries TRBV7-2 and TRBJ2-1, with D perhaps matching TRBD2 (6 bases). The V end was cut by 3 bases, the J end by 0 bases, with 9 bases between. The CDR3 loop spans 15 amino acids. Per germline, CDR1 SGHTA and CDR2 FQGNSA. Complete variable domain (other parts from reference TRBV7-2 and TRBJ2-1): GAGVSQSPSNKVTEKGKDVELRCDPISGHTALYWYRQSLGQGLEFLIYFQGNSAPDKSGLPSDRFSAERTGGSVSTLTIQRTQQEDSAVYLCASSFAGYSYNEQFFGPGTRLTVL.

V gene TRBV29-1 combines with J gene TRBJ2-7; 7 bases are a match to TRBD2. The V gene's germline CDR1 is SQVTM and CDR2 ANQGSEA. The CDR3 is 12 amino acids. V was pared by 6 bases and J by 6 bases, with 8 bases of the junction left unmatched. This CDR3 is CSVLAVFGEQYF. Written as DNA, the CDR3 is TGCAGCGTGCTAGCGGTCTTCGGCGAGCAGTACTTC.

The rearrangement links TRBV9 to TRBJ2-5, with 9 nucleotides matching TRBD2. Germline CDR1 and CDR2: SGDLS and YYNGEE. This CDR3 region has 14 residues. Unmatched junction bases numbered 6, after V lost 4 bases and J lost 5 bases. The CDR3 sequence: CASSPRGGSETQYF. CDR3 DNA sequence: TGTGCCAGCAGCCCGCGGGGGGGGTCGGAGACCCAGTACTTC.

The gene calls are TRBV7-3 and TRBJ2-5; 8 positions match TRBD2. Looked up from germline, CDR1 is SGHTA and CDR2 is FQGTGA. The CDR3 is made up of 15 amino acids. Trimming removed 2 bases from V and 5 bases from J; junction bases left unmatched: 7. CDR3 residues: CASSLHSGAGETQYF. CDR3 in DNA: TGTGCCAGCAGCTTACATAGCGGGGCTGGGGAGACCCAGTACTTC.